This T cell receptor (beta chain) is drawn from a study of Ad26.COV2.S vaccination and SARS-CoV-2 variants. General observations from the study: Vaccinees showed greater spike-specific TCR breadth than placebo recipients. The TCR breadth and depth analyses may have produced an underestimate of total T cell responses. Post-vaccination spike-specific CD8+ and CD4+ T cell responses reportedly had substantial breadth.

As for this clone: Its antigen is currently unknown.

This table comes from immunoSEQ multiplex PCR, and its TCRdb copy is limited to in-frame clones, with some not included. This repertoire shows some 39,000 clones, about 80% found once; its top ten account for around half. V dropped 0 bases and J dropped 0 bases, with 12 bases sitting between them. The germline V gene has CDR1 SGHTS and CDR2 YDEGEE. The CDR3 contains 16 residues. The sequencing here drew on peripheral blood, taken after recovery from COVID-19. The sequence derives from a human donor who had recovered from COVID-19. The chain has TRBV5-8 and TRBJ1-2, with D possibly matching TRBD1 (6 bases). DNA of the CDR3: TGTGCCAGCAGCTTGGGTTTAGGGGGAGCTAACTATGGCTACACCTTC. This encodes CASSLGLGGANYGYTF.